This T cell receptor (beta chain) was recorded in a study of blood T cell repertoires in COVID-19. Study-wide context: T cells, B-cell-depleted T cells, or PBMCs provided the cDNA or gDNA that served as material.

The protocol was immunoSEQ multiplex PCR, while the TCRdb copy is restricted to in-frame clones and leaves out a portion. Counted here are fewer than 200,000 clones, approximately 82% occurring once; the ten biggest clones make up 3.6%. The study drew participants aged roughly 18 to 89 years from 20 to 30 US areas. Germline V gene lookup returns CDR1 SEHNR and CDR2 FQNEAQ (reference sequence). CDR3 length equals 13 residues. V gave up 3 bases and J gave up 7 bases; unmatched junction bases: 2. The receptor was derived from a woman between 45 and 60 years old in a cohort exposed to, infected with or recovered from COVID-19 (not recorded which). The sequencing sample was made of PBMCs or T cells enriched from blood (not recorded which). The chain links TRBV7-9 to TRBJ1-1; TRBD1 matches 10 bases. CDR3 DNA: TGTGCCAGCAGCTTGACAGGGGGCGGTGAAGCTTTCTTT. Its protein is CASSLTGGGEAFF.